This T cell receptor (beta chain) was found in a study of CD8 T cells in Susac syndrome. CDR3 size: 14 residues. V was clipped by 3 bases and J by 3 bases, with 10 bases between them. Reverse transcription of about 0.45 to 1 ug RNA was carried out with random hexamers. Across 54 Vbeta and 13 Jbeta, TCR beta CDR3 was amplified with immunoSEQ multiplex PCR. TCRdb fed the immunoSEQ multiplex PCR reads into MiXCR, producing one record per CDR3 protein. The sample shows about 150,000 distinct CDR3 sequences, around 95% of them seen only once. The material sequenced was CD8+ T cells from PBMCs. The chain combines TRBV12-3 or TRBV12-4 with TRBJ2-3; D perhaps matches TRBD1 (5 bases). The sequence was obtained from a human donor with multiple sclerosis. The CDR3 region is CASSLVQGTDTQYF. The CDR3 DNA reads TGTGCCAGCAGTTTGGTCCAGGGAACAGATACGCAGTATTTT.